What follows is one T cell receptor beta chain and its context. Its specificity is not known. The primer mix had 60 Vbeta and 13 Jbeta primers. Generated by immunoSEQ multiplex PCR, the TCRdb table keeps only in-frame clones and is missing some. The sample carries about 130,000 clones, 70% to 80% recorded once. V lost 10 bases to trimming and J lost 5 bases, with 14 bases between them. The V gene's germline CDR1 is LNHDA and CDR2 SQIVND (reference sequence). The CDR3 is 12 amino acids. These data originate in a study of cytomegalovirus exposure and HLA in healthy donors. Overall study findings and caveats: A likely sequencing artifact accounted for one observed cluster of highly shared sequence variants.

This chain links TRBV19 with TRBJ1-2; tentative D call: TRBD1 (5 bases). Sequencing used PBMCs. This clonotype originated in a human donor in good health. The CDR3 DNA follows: TGTGCCACCGCTGGGGGGGTGTATGGCTACACCTTC. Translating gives CATAGGVYGYTF.